This paragraph reports one T cell receptor (beta chain). This sample was taken from a study of blood T cell repertoires in COVID-19. Across the study: T cells, B-cell-depleted T cells, or PBMCs supplied cDNA or gDNA.

In the study's own analysis: Counts of nucleated cells, estimated from reference gene primer amplification, were obtained. TCRdb's copy holds only in-frame clones and misses some; the assay was immunoSEQ multiplex PCR. V, J and clone size are taken as reported in that table, and D and trimming were inferred from the DNA itself. The sample has more than 200,000 clones, approximately 86% seen once. Germline V gene data show CDR1 as MNHEY and CDR2 as SVGAGI. V lost 10 bases and J 4 bases, leaving 22 bases between the germline ends. This CDR3 contains 15 residues. The sequenced sample was peripheral blood. The V call is TRBV6-5, the J call TRBJ1-1; D gene uncertain. The receptor was derived from a man aged 25-45 years with active or convalescent COVID-19. CDR3 in DNA: TGTGCCACCTCCTTTGCCAAGAGGGAGGGCACTGAAGCTTTCTTT. Amino acid sequence: CATSFAKREGTEAFF.